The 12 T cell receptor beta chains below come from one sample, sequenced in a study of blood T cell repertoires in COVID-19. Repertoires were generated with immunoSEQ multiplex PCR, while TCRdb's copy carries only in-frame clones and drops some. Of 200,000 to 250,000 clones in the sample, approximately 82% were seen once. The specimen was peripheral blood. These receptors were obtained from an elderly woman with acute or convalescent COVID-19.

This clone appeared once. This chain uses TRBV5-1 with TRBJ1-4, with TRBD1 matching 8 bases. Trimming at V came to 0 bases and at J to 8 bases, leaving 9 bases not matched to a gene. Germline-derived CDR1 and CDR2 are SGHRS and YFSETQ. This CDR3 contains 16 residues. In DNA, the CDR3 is TGCGCCAGCAGCTTGGCCGGGACAGGTTTTGAGGAAAAACTGTTTTTT. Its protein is CASSLAGTGFEEKLFF.

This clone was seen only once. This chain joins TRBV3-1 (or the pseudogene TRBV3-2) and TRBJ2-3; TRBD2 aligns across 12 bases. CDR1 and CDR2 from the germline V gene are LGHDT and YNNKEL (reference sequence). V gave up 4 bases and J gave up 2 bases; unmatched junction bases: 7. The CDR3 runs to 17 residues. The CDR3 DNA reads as TGTGCCAGCAGCCTCCAGGGACTAGCGGGCGACACAGATACGCAGTATTTT. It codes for CASSLQGLAGDTDTQYF.

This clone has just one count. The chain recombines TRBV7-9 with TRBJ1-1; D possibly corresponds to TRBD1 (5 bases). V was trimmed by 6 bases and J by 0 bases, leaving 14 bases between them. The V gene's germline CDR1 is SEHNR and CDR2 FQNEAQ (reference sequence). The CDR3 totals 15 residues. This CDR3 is CASSHLQVMNTEAFF. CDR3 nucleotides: TGTGCCAGCAGTCACTTACAGGTCATGAACACTGAAGCTTTCTTT.

The CDR3 here is CASSWGGETQYF. CDR3 nucleotide sequence: TGTGCCAGCAGCTGGGGAGGTGAGACCCAGTACTTC. The J gene is TRBJ2-5, the V gene TRBV7-9; TRBD2 is a possible D gene (6 bases). With 4 bases removed from V and 5 bases from J, the gap between germline ends came to 8 bases. From germline, CDR1 is SEHNR and CDR2 FQNEAQ (reference sequence). The CDR3 loop spans 12 amino acids.

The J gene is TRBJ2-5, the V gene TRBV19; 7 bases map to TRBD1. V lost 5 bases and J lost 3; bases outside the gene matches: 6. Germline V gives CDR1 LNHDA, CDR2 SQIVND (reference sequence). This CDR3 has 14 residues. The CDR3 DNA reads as TGTGCCAGTAGTCCCGGGACAGCGAAAGAGACCCAGTACTTC. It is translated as CASSPGTAKETQYF.

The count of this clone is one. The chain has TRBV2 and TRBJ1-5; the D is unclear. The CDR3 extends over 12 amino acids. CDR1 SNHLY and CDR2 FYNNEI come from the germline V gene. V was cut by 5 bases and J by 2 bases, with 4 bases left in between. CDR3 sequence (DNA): TGTGCCAGCAGTTCCGGCAATCAGCCCCAGCATTTT. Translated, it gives CASSSGNQPQHF. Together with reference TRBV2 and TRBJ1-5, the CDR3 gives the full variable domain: EPEVTQTPSHQVTQMGQEVILRCVPISNHLYFYWYRQILGQKVEFLVSFYNNEISEKSEIFDDQFSVERPDGSNFTLKIRSTKLEDSAMYFCASSSGNQPQHFGDGTRLSIL.

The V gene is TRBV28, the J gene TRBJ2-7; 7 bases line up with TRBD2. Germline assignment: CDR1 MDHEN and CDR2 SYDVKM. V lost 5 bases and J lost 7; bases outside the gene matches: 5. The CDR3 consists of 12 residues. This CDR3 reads CASSTGTIEQYF. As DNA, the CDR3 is TGTGCCAGCAGTACCGGGACTATTGAGCAGTACTTC.

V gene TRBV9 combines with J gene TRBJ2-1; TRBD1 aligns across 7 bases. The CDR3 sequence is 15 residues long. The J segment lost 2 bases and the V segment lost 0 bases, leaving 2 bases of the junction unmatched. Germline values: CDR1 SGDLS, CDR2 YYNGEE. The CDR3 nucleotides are TGTGCCAGCAGCGTAGGACAGGGCCCCTACAATGAGCAGTTCTTC. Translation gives CASSVGQGPYNEQFF.

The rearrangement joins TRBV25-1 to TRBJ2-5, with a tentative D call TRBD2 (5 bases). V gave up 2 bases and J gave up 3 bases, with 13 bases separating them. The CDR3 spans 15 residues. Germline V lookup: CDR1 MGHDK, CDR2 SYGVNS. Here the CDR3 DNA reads TGTGCCAGCAGTGAACCCACTTCCGGGGAAGAGACCCAGTACTTC. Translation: CASSEPTSGEETQYF.

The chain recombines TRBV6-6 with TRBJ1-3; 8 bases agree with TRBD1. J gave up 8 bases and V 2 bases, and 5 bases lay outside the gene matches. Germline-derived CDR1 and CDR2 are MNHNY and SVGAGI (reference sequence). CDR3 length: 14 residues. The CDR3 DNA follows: TGTGCCAGCAGTTACGGACAGGGAGGATACACCATATATTTT. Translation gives CASSYGQGGYTIYF.

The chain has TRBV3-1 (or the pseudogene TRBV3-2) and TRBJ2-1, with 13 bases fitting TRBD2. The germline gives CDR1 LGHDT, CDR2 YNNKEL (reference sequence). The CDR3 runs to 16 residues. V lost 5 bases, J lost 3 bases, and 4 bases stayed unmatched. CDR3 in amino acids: CASSTGLAGLYNEQFF. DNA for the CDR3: TGTGCCAGCAGCACGGGACTAGCGGGACTCTACAATGAGCAGTTCTTC.

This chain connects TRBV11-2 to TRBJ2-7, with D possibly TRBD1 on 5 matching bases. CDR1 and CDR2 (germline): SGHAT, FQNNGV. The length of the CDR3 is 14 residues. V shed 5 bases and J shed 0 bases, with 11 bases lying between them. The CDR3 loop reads CASSTNRNSYEQYF. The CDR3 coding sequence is TGTGCCAGCAGCACCAACAGGAACTCCTACGAGCAGTACTTC.